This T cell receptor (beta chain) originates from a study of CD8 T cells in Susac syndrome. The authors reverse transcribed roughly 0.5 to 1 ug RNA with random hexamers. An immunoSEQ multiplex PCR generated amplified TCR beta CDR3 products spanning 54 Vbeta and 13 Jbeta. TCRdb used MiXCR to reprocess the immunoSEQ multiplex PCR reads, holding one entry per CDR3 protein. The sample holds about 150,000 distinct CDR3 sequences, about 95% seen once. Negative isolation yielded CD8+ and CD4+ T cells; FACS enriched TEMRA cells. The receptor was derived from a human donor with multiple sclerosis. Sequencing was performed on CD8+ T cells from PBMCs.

The CDR3 reads CSARDRTETPGAGYTF. The CDR3 nucleotides are TGCAGTGCTAGAGATCGGACAGAGACCCCTGGGGCTGGCTACACCTTC. This chain links TRBV20-1 with TRBJ1-2; D might be TRBD1 (6 bases). The germline V and J ends were trimmed by 0 bases and 7 bases, with 21 bases remaining between them. CDR1 is DFQATT, CDR2 SNEGSKA, per germline (reference sequence). The CDR3 spans 16 residues.